These 16 T cell receptor beta chains were all obtained from the same sample, sequenced in a study of identical twins. TCRdb re-derived calls from the 5' RACE reads in MiXCR, one entry per CDR3 protein. Found here are about 790,000 distinct CDR3 sequences, 15% to 20% of them singletons; the top ten hold about 12%. These data also formed part of another study, on T cells expressing NK-cell markers.

Material for sequencing was PBMCs. Receptor source: a woman aged 18-30 years in good health.

This clonotype was seen only a few times. This chain uses TRBV29-1 with TRBJ2-7, with D perhaps matching TRBD2 (6 bases). The CDR3 length is 15 residues. CDR1 and CDR2 (germline): SQVTM, ANQGSEA. Trimming took off 1 base at V and 2 bases at J, with 15 bases between the two ends. The CDR3, as DNA: TGCAGCGTTGAAGGGGGGGACGGGACTCCCTACGAGCAGTACTTC. This translates into CSVEGGDGTPYEQYF.

The chain has TRBV6-5 and TRBJ1-1; D call uncertain. V shed 2 bases and J shed 4 bases, with 11 bases lying between them. The germline V gene encodes CDR1 MNHEY and CDR2 SVGAGI. CDR3 length equals 14 residues. CDR3 protein: CASSYHSGSTEAFF. CDR3 DNA: TGTGCCAGCAGTTACCACTCAGGTTCCACTGAAGCTTTCTTT.

This clonotype was observed a few times. The rearrangement links TRBV11-2 to TRBJ2-1, with TRBD1 matching 7 bases. Germline V gene lookup returns CDR1 SGHAT and CDR2 FQNNGV. This CDR3 is 15 amino acids long. The V segment lost 5 bases and the J segment 8 bases; nucleotides outside the gene matches: 12. The DNA of the CDR3 is TGTGCCAGCAGCCACCACAGGGGCAGAATCCATGAGCAGTTCTTC. Its translation: CASSHHRGRIHEQFF.

This clonotype was recorded a few times. The chain links TRBV7-9 to TRBJ2-1; tentatively, D is TRBD1 or TRBD2 (5 bases each). Germline values: CDR1 SEHNR, CDR2 FQNEAQ (reference sequence). There are 16 residues in the CDR3. V gave up 5 bases and J gave up 12 bases, with 26 bases separating them. The CDR3 here is CASSEGLGSALSRQFF. In DNA form, the CDR3 reads TGTGCCAGCAGCGAGGGGCTAGGATCCGCTCTCAGTAGGCAGTTCTTC.

The chain links TRBV10-3 to TRBJ1-1; tentatively, D is TRBD1 (5 bases). From germline, CDR1 is ENHRY and CDR2 SYGVKD. The CDR3 sequence is 13 residues long. Deletions cut 6 bases from V and 0 bases from J, with 8 bases between. CDR3 sequence: CAISRDMNTEAFF. Here the CDR3 DNA reads TGTGCCATCAGCAGGGATATGAACACTGAAGCTTTCTTT.

This clonotype has more than one count but fewer than ten. The rearrangement uses TRBV9 and TRBJ1-2; D unclear. Trimming shortened V by 4 bases and J by 3 bases, and 16 bases separated the two germline ends. Germline V gene sequence: CDR1 SGDLS, CDR2 YYNGEE. This CDR3 contains 15 residues. CDR3 in amino acids: CASSPRTISDYGYTF. The CDR3 nucleotides read TGTGCCAGCAGCCCCCGAACGATAAGCGACTATGGCTACACCTTC.

The V and J genes are TRBV6-5 and TRBJ2-1; D is perhaps TRBD1 (5 bases). Trimming left V 5 bases short and J 2 bases short, with 13 bases between. CDR1 is MNHEY, CDR2 SVGAGI, per germline. The CDR3 is 15 residues long. The CDR3 spells CASSNTDKTYNEQFF. The CDR3 bases are TGTGCCAGCAGTAACACGGACAAGACCTACAATGAGCAGTTCTTC.

This clonotype was counted a few times. The chain combines TRBV25-1 with TRBJ2-3; D gene uncertain. The germline V and J ends were trimmed by 4 bases and 2 bases, with 13 bases remaining between them. The V gene's germline CDR1 is MGHDK and CDR2 SYGVNS. This CDR3 has 15 amino acids. The CDR3 region has the DNA TGTGCCAGCAGTGCATGGCAGGTTATCACAGATACGCAGTATTTT. This codes for CASSAWQVITDTQYF.

This clonotype was seen a few times. The rearrangement joins TRBV6-5 to TRBJ2-1; 7 bases agree with TRBD2. This CDR3 contains 15 residues. Germline assignment: CDR1 MNHEY and CDR2 SVGAGI. V dropped 2 bases and J dropped 10; count of bases not matched to a gene: 11. CDR3 nucleotide sequence: TGTGCCAGCAGTTACACCCCGGGAGGTGTGGGAGAGCAGTTCTTC. Encoded protein: CASSYTPGGVGEQFF.

V gene TRBV6-5 combines with J gene TRBJ2-3, with D tentatively TRBD2 (6 bases). V was trimmed by 2 bases and J by 2 bases, leaving 11 bases between them. From germline, CDR1 is MNHEY and CDR2 SVGAGI. This CDR3 is built from 15 residues. This CDR3 reads CASSYRGGDTDTQYF. CDR3 DNA: TGTGCCAGCAGTTACCGAGGCGGGGACACAGATACGCAGTATTTT.

The gene calls are TRBV5-1 and TRBJ2-2, with D perhaps matching TRBD1 (7 bases). The CDR3 consists of 13 residues. The V gene's germline CDR1 is SGHRS and CDR2 YFSETQ. V was pared by 4 bases and J by 7 bases, with 11 bases between. The CDR3 sequence: CASSAGGHGELFF. The CDR3 bases are TGCGCCAGCAGCGCAGGGGGGCACGGGGAGCTGTTTTTT. The entire variable domain, with the rest obtained from reference TRBV5-1 and TRBJ2-2, is as follows: KAGVTQTPRYLIKTRGQQVTLSCSPISGHRSVSWYQQTPGQGLQFLFEYFSETQRNKGNFPGRFSGRQFSNSRSEMNVSTLELGDSALYLCASSAGGHGELFFGEGSRLTVL.

This clonotype was seen a handful of times. V usage is TRBV7-9 and J usage is TRBJ2-7; D uncertain. Trimming shortened V by 7 bases and J by 2 bases, and 9 bases separated the two germline ends. The CDR3 contains 12 residues. Per germline, CDR1 SEHNR and CDR2 FQNEAQ (reference sequence). The CDR3 loop is CASTGWTYEQYF. In nucleotides, the CDR3 is TGTGCCAGCACCGGTTGGACCTACGAGCAGTACTTC.

V usage is TRBV27 and J usage is TRBJ2-7; 8 bases map to TRBD2. Germline assignment: CDR1 MNHEY and CDR2 SMNVEV (reference sequence). Germline trimming cut 4 bases from V and 6 bases from J; bases unmatched to any gene: 11. This CDR3 contains 15 residues. CDR3 coding DNA: TGTGCCAGCAGTTCCCCCCAGGCGGGGGGAGGCGAGCAGTACTTC. Protein product: CASSSPQAGGGEQYF.

The chain links TRBV29-1 to TRBJ2-3; the D is unclear. This CDR3 is 11 amino acids long. V dropped 6 bases and J dropped 10 bases, with 14 bases sitting between them. Germline lookup yields CDR1 SQVTM and CDR2 ANQGSEA. The CDR3 is CSVDQVPAQYF. The CDR3 bases are TGCAGCGTAGATCAGGTTCCCGCGCAGTATTTT.

The chain uses TRBV27 and TRBJ1-2, with D maybe TRBD1 (6 bases). V lost 6 bases and J 8 bases, leaving 16 bases between the germline ends. Germline loops: CDR1 MNHEY, CDR2 SMNVEV (reference sequence). This CDR3 is 13 amino acids long. The CDR3 DNA follows: TGTGCCAGCAGGTTGGGGGGGGCCGACGGCTACACCTTC. Translation gives CASRLGGADGYTF.

This clonotype turned up a few times. The genes are TRBV2 and TRBJ2-4; 8 positions agree with TRBD1. This CDR3 spans 14 amino acids. Trimming removed 10 bases from V and 0 bases from J; junction bases left unmatched: 5. Germline V gene data show CDR1 as SNHLY and CDR2 as FYNNEI. The CDR3: CAITGGIAKNIQYF. The CDR3 region has the DNA TGTGCCATTACAGGGGGAATAGCCAAAAACATTCAGTACTTC.